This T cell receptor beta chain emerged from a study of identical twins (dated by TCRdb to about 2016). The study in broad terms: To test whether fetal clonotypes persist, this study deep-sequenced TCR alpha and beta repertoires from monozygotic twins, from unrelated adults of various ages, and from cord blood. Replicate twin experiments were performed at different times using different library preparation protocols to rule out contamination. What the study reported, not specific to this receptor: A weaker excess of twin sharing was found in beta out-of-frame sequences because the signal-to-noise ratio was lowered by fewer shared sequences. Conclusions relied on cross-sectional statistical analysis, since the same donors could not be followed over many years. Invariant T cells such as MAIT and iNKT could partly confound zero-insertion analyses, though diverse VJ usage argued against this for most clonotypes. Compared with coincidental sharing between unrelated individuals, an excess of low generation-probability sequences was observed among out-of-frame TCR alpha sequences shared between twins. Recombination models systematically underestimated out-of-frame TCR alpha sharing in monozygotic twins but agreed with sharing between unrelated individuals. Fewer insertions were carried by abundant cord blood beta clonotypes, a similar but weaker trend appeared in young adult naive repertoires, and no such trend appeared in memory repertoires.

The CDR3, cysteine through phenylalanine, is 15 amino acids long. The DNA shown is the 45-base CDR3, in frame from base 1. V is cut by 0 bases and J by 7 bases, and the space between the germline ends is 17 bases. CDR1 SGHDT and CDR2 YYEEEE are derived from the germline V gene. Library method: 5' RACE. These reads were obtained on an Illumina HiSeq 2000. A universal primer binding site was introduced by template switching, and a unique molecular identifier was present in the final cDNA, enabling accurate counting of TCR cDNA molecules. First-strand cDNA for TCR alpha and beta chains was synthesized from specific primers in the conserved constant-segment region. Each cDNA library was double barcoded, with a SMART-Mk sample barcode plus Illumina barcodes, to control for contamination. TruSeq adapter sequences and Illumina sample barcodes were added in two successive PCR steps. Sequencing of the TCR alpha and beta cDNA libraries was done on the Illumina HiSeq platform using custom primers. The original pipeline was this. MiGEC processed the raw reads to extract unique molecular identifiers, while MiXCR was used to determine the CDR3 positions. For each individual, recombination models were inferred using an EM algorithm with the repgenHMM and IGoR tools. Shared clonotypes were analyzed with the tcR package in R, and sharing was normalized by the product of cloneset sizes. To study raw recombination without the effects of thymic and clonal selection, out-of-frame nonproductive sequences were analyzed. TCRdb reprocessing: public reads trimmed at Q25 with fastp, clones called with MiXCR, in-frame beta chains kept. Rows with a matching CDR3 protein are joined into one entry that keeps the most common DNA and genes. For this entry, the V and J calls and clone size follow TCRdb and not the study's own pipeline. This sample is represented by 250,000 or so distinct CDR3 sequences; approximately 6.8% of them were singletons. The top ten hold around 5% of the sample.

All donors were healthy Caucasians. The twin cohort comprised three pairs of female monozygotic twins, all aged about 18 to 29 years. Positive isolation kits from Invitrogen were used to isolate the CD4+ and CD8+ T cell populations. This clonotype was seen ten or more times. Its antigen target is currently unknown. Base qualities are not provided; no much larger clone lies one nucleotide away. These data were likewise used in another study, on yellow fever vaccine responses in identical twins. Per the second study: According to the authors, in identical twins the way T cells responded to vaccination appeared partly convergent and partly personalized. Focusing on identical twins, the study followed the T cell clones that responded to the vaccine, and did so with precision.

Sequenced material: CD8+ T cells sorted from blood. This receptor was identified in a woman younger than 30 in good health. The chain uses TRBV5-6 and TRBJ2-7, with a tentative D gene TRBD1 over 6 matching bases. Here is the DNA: TGTGCCAGCAGCTTGGATGGCAGGGGTGTGGGGGAGCAGTACTTC. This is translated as CASSLDGRGVGEQYF.